This T cell receptor beta chain was documented in a study of chemoradiotherapy in HPV16-positive cancers. Study-wide background: Candidate HPV-specific T-cell clones and common TCR motifs came from functional assays in a couple of HPV16-positive patients. Study-wide points: In HPV16-positive patients, HPV-responsive T-cell expansion tracked better recurrence-free survival.

TCRdb's copy holds only in-frame clones and misses some; the assay was immunoSEQ multiplex PCR. The repertoire holds some 16,000 clones, with approximately 80% as singletons. The CDR3 is made up of 14 amino acids. Trimming pared 5 bases from V and 0 bases from J, leaving 11 bases between. Germline V gene sequence: CDR1 MNHEY, CDR2 SMNVEV (reference sequence). Repeated repertoire sampling spanned the course of chemoradiotherapy. This clone was observed a single time. Its cognate antigen is unknown. This sample was gathered from a patient who underwent chemoradiotherapy. The rearrangement links TRBV27 to TRBJ2-7, with no clear D. This receptor was identified in a human donor with HPV-associated anogenital cancer. The CDR3 nucleotides are TGTGCCAGCAGTCCCCACTGGTCCTCCTACGAGCAGTACTTC. It encodes CASSPHWSSYEQYF.